This T cell receptor (beta chain) was identified during a study of CD8 T cells in cerebrospinal fluid in Alzheimer's disease. Points from the study as a whole: Healthy subjects less often had a clone of at least 3% than Alzheimer's patients.

Reanalyzing the 10x single-cell sequencing reads, TCRdb keeps one entry per CDR3 protein, without DNA. The specimen's table records fewer than 1,000 distinct CDR3 sequences. This clonotype is deemed large by its frequency. The antigen is unknown. Confirmation of patient neurodegeneration relied on biomarkers such as neurofilament, amyloid-beta and tau. Droplet-based sequencing used CSF cells sorted as live with a live/dead marker. The CDR3 loop spans 16 amino acids. CDR1 and CDR2 from the germline V gene are MNHEY and SMNVEV (reference sequence). This sequence joins TRBV27 and TRBJ2-1; TCRdb proposes TRBD2, but this gene call is untestable without DNA. Specimen: cerebrospinal fluid. This TCR was sampled from a human donor with Parkinson's disease. This CDR3 is CASRAGGPSSYNEQFF.